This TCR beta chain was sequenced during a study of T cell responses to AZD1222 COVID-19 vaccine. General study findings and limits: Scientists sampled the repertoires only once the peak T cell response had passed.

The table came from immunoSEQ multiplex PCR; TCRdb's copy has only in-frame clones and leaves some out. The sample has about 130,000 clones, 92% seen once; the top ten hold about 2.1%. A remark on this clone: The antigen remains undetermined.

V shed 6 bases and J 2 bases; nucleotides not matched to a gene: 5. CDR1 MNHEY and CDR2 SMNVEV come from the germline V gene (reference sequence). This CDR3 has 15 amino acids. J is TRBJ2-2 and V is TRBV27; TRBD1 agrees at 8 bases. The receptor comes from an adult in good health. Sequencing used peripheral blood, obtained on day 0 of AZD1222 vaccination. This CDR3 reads CASSPGGRNTGELFF. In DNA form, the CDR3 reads TGTGCCAGCAGCCCAGGGGGCCGAAACACCGGGGAGCTGTTTTTT.